Listed below are T cell receptor beta chains from one sample, sequenced in a study of blood T cell repertoires in COVID-19. Produced via immunoSEQ multiplex PCR; TCRdb's table is partial and in-frame only. Here the sample spans 250,000 to 350,000 clones, around nine tenths being singletons. The material sequenced was peripheral blood. Every receptor here comes from a woman in her sixties or seventies with acute or convalescent COVID-19. Both conserved end residues are part of each CDR3. Each record gives: V gene, clone size, CDR3 protein. Size is omitted from some rows. Given values are once, few, many or a class for expanded clones.

TRBV24-1	.	CATSAGDSPVGYTF
TRBV4-1	.	CASSQGKGARTEAFF
TRBV19	once	CASSTGQLTPLHF
TRBV6-5	once	CASSWAGGSVNTEAFF
TRBV21-1	.	CASSKASRGFMNTEAFF
TRBV24-1	.	CATSEPTAPGTARYGYTF
TRBV23-1	.	CASSQSNRGRLPQHF
TRBV7-2	.	CASSPRSSFSYEQYF
TRBV5-1	.	CASSLGPGREAGEQYF
TRBV11-2	.	CASSLVGQGYEQYF
TRBV2	.	CASIGLAGEGDTQYF
TRBV28	.	CASSFFRGDYEQYF
TRBV2	.	CASTRTVSYGYTF
TRBV28	.	CASCIQVNTEAFF
TRBV9	few	CASSARDRDNYGYTF
TRBV2	.	CASRRGQVNNQPQHF
TRBV6-5	.	CASSLRRGTGELFF
TRBV20-1	.	CSNIRGSGYTF
TRBV15	.	CATSRGGVANEKLFF
TRBV7-3	.	CASSLRGGNSPLHF
TRBV5-1	.	CASSLTGVNTEAFF
TRBV7-6	.	CASSSSNTGELFF
TRBV20-1	once	CSASTGLSYNEQFF
TRBV18	.	CASSPALGTVYYEQFF
TRBV5-1	few	CASSFRTRGTNEKLFF
TRBV5-6	.	CASSPDRGNYGYTF
TRBV10-3	.	CAIGSSGDTGELFF
TRBV6-5	.	CASRQGRDMNTEAFF
TRBV19	.	CASSIHSTTHQPQHF
TRBV5-1	.	CASSPRLAGITGELFF
TRBV2	.	CASSEGRSTDTQYF
TRBV25-1	.	CASSQTGGRGRGYTF
TRBV2	.	CASSGNGLGDEAFF
TRBV5-4	.	CASSSTYEQYF
TRBV6-5	.	CASSSIQGTGYTF
TRBV19	once	CASSPGQGEQYF
TRBV24-1	.	CATSERTRSEQFF
TRBV28	.	CASREQTSGKLFF
TRBV7-3	once	CASSLGHYSGSTDTQYF
TRBV5-1	few	CASKEGTNNQPQHF
TRBV4-1	.	CASSQERTGGQPQHF
TRBV19	.	CASSRQGVNTEAFF
TRBV7-3	.	CASSARDRDGYTF
TRBV2	.	CASSENRVTGELFF
TRBV19	.	CASSMRSGTSGGQITDTQYF
TRBV9	.	CASSERQRTDTQYF
TRBV6-1	.	CASSDRGQWSTEAFF
TRBV15	.	CATSTSRGRTEAFF
TRBV7-3	.	CASSRSPRDRVGSNEQFF
TRBV19	.	CASSLNPAGSFYTIYF
TRBV4-1	.	CASSRDGQRSGNTIYF
TRBV2	.	CASRPRGYSNQPQHF
TRBV7-9	.	CASSPGQGRNSPLHF
TRBV6-1	.	CASSETGDYGYTF